These 2 T cell receptor beta chains came from one sample sequenced in a study of cytomegalovirus exposure and HLA in healthy donors. PCR was performed using 60 Vbeta and 13 Jbeta primers. Libraries were prepared by immunoSEQ multiplex PCR; TCRdb keeps only in-frame clonotypes and omits some of them. The data show hundreds of thousands of clones, with around two thirds seen just once and 2% to 2.5% held by the top ten. Source material: PBMCs. Receptors originate from a female donor in good health and CMV-seronegative.

V is TRBV28 and J is TRBJ1-5, with D perhaps matching TRBD1 (5 bases). V was pared by 7 bases and J by 6 bases, with 7 bases between. The CDR3 length is 11 residues. The V gene's germline CDR1 is MDHEN and CDR2 SYDVKM. CDR3 amino acids: CASKTGQPQHF. CDR3 DNA sequence: TGTGCCAGCAAAACAGGTCAGCCCCAGCATTTT.

J is TRBJ2-1 and V is TRBV27, with 8 nucleotides matching TRBD2. The CDR3 has 18 amino acids. V trimming: 4 bases; J trimming: 0 bases; junction bases outside the gene matches: 11. Per germline, CDR1 MNHEY and CDR2 SMNVEV (reference sequence). The CDR3 DNA follows: TGTGCCAGCAGTTCTCTCCTTCGACTAGCGACCTCCTACAATGAGCAGTTCTTC. This encodes CASSSLLRLATSYNEQFF.